This record covers a single T cell receptor beta chain. The antigen is unknown. The sample belongs to a study of T cell repertoires in cytomegalovirus infection. Study-wide background: An indication of both CMV infection and matching HLA type came from public TCR beta signatures.

Whole-study results and caveats: CMV carriers with the relevant HLA were identified by cumulative public TCR beta family frequency.

V was clipped by 7 bases and J by 5 bases, with 13 bases between them. Per germline, CDR1 MNHEY and CDR2 SMNVEV (reference sequence). The CDR3 is made up of 13 amino acids. MiXCR, run by TCRdb on the reads, gives a single entry per CDR3 protein. The sample lists some 500,000 distinct CDR3 sequences; approximately 40% were seen once. The chain employs TRBV27 and TRBJ2-3; D is perhaps TRBD1 (5 bases). The receptor was isolated from a human donor in good health (CMV status not recorded). Some clones in this sample may be carry-over from other donors' samples. The sequences come from cultured PBMCs, collected from culture after CMV antigen stimulation. CDR3 protein: CASTSLRGDTQYF. CDR3 nucleotides: TGTGCCAGCACGAGTCTAAGGGGAGATACGCAGTATTTT.